The source of this T cell receptor (beta chain) is a study of OX40 agonist ivuxolimab in advanced cancers. This clone was detected only once. This table comes from immunoSEQ multiplex PCR, and its TCRdb copy is limited to in-frame clones, with some not included. This table has about 77,000 clones, around nine tenths appearing once. CDR1 and CDR2 (germline): SNHLY, FYNNEI. Trimming took off 5 bases at V and 2 bases at J, with 4 bases between the two ends. This CDR3 spans 11 amino acids. The sequencing here drew on CD4+ or CD8+ T cells sorted from blood, taken in a trial of the OX40 agonist ivuxolimab. The chain couples TRBV2 to TRBJ2-7; the D is unclear. This TCR derives from an adult with an advanced solid tumor such as melanoma, head and neck, liver or kidney cancer. The CDR3 nucleotides are TGTGCCAGCAGTCCAGCCTACGAGCAGTACTTC. The encoded protein is CASSPAYEQYF.